A selection of T cell receptor beta chains follows, all from one sample in a study of T cells in Graves' hyperthyroidism and ophthalmopathy. TCRdb re-called the multiplex PCR reads with MiXCR, one entry per CDR3 protein. The sample has fewer than 700,000 distinct CDR3 sequences; 16% are singletons. The sample comprised blood. All receptors derive from a woman aged 25 to 45 with Graves' hyperthyroidism. Each CDR3 is given with its conserved first and last residue. Each record gives: D gene, clone size, V gene, J gene, CDR3 length, CDR3 DNA, CDR3 protein. A D gene is named only where the DNA matches it firmly. Clone sizes are given selectively: once, few, many, or a class where the clone is expanded.

D: -
size: -
V: TRBV11-2
J: TRBJ2-3
length: 14
DNA: TGTGCCAGCAGCTTAGCCTATAGCACAGATACGCAGTATTTT
CDR3: CASSLAYSTDTQYF

D: TRBD1
size: -
V: TRBV7-9
J: TRBJ1-4
length: 15
DNA: TGTGCCAGCAGCTGGGGACAGGGGAAGAATGAAAAACTGTTTTTT
CDR3: CASSWGQGKNEKLFF

D: TRBD2
size: -
V: TRBV20-1
J: TRBJ2-7
length: 18
DNA: TGCAGTGCTAGAGATTGGCCCAGCACTAGCGGGAGGATCTACGAGCAGTACTTC
CDR3: CSARDWPSTSGRIYEQYF

D: -
size: many
V: TRBV7-8
J: TRBJ2-7
length: 13
DNA: TGTGCCAGCAGCTTAGGACCTTTCTACGAGCAGTACTTC
CDR3: CASSLGPFYEQYF

D: TRBD2
size: many
V: TRBV10-3
J: TRBJ2-3
length: 15
DNA: TGTGCCATCAGTGCTGGGACTAGCGATACAGATACGCAGTATTTT
CDR3: CAISAGTSDTDTQYF

D: -
size: many
V: TRBV7-9
J: TRBJ1-1
length: 12
DNA: TGTGCCAGCAGTTATCCGAACACTGAAGCTTTCTTT
CDR3: CASSYPNTEAFF

D: -
size: many
V: TRBV30
J: TRBJ2-7
length: 14
DNA: TGTGCCTGGAGTGTACTCGGGACCGGAGGCGAGCAGTACTTC
CDR3: CAWSVLGTGGEQYF

D: -
size: -
V: TRBV12-3/TRBV12-4
J: TRBJ1-6
length: 15
DNA: TGTGCCAGCAGTTTAAGTAGACAGCGAGATTCACCCCTCCACTTT
CDR3: CASSLSRQRDSPLHF

D: TRBD1
size: many
V: TRBV3-1
J: TRBJ2-3
length: 15
DNA: TGTGCCAGCAGCCGACGACAGGGGAATGGGGATACGCAGTATTTT
CDR3: CASSRRQGNGDTQYF

D: -
size: many
V: TRBV3-1
J: TRBJ2-7
length: 15
DNA: TGTGCCAGCAGCCAAAGGGGGACGCTACGCTACGAGCAGTACTTC
CDR3: CASSQRGTLRYEQYF

D: TRBD1
size: few
V: TRBV5-1
J: TRBJ2-1
length: 15
DNA: TGCGCCAGCAGCTTCGAACAGGGGGCCAACAATGAGCAGTTCTTC
CDR3: CASSFEQGANNEQFF

D: TRBD2
size: few
V: TRBV6-5
J: TRBJ2-5
length: 13
DNA: TGTGCCAGCAGTTGGGACCCGGGGGGGACCCAGTACTTC
CDR3: CASSWDPGGTQYF

D: TRBD2
size: many
V: TRBV27
J: TRBJ2-2
length: 18
DNA: TGTGCCAGCAGTCCGACCCTCTTGACTAGCGGGAACACCGGGGAGCTGTTTTTT
CDR3: CASSPTLLTSGNTGELFF

D: -
size: many
V: TRBV12-3/TRBV12-4
J: TRBJ1-6
length: 15
DNA: TGTGCCAGCAGTGGGGGAGGCAGGACCTTTTCACCCCTCCACTTT
CDR3: CASSGGGRTFSPLHF

D: -
size: many
V: TRBV3-1
J: TRBJ1-5
length: 14
DNA: TGTGCCAGCAGCCAAGGAGGGATCTATCAGCCCCAGCATTTT
CDR3: CASSQGGIYQPQHF

D: TRBD2
size: -
V: TRBV27
J: TRBJ2-5
length: 16
DNA: TGTGCCAGCAGTTTAGGACGCGGGAGGGCCGTGGAGACCCAGTACTTC
CDR3: CASSLGRGRAVETQYF

D: TRBD2
size: -
V: TRBV5-1
J: TRBJ2-1
length: 13
DNA: TGCGCCAGCAACGTAGCGGGCTACAATGAGCAGTTCTTC
CDR3: CASNVAGYNEQFF

D: -
size: -
V: TRBV2
J: TRBJ2-5
length: 15
DNA: TGTGCCAGCACCCCGCCTCCCGCGGCCCAAGAGACCCAGTACTTC
CDR3: CASTPPPAAQETQYF

D: -
size: many
V: TRBV7-8
J: TRBJ1-1
length: 15
DNA: TGTGCCAGCAGCTTAGGGAGGGCTGGAGACACTGAAGCTTTCTTT
CDR3: CASSLGRAGDTEAFF

D: TRBD1
size: -
V: TRBV6-1
J: TRBJ1-3
length: 15
DNA: TGTGCCAGCAGCGAGGGACAGATCTCTGGAAACGCCATATATTTT
CDR3: CASSEGQISGNAIYF

D: -
size: -
V: TRBV6-1
J: TRBJ2-7
length: 13
DNA: TGTGCCAGCAGTCAACAGGGAGCCTACGAGCAGTACTTC
CDR3: CASSQQGAYEQYF

D: -
size: -
V: TRBV29-1
J: TRBJ2-3
length: 13
DNA: TGCAGCGTGGAAGGGGGGAACACAGATACGCAGTATTTT
CDR3: CSVEGGNTDTQYF

D: -
size: many
V: TRBV28
J: TRBJ1-2
length: 13
DNA: TGTGCCAGCAGTTTATCCCAGACAGGAACACCTGCCTTC
CDR3: CASSLSQTGTPAF

D: -
size: many
V: TRBV7-9
J: TRBJ2-1
length: 11
DNA: TGTGCCAGCCGATCGATCGATGAGCAGTTCTTC
CDR3: CASRSIDEQFF

D: -
size: -
V: TRBV30
J: TRBJ1-4
length: 16
DNA: TGTGCCTGGAAGGCTCAACACGGCTTGTCGTATGAAAAACTGTTTTTT
CDR3: CAWKAQHGLSYEKLFF

D: -
size: many
V: TRBV5-5
J: TRBJ2-7
length: 15
DNA: TGTGCCAGCAGCTTGGTTAGCCTAACCTCCTACGAGCAGTACTTC
CDR3: CASSLVSLTSYEQYF

D: -
size: many
V: TRBV6-2/TRBV6-3
J: TRBJ2-7
length: 14
DNA: TGTGCCAGCAGTTACTCTTGGCCCTCCTACGAGCAGTACTTC
CDR3: CASSYSWPSYEQYF

D: -
size: many
V: TRBV3-1
J: TRBJ1-4
length: 12
DNA: TGTGCCAGCAGCCAAGATGGGTCTCAACTGTTTTTT
CDR3: CASSQDGSQLFF

D: -
size: -
V: TRBV9
J: TRBJ1-1
length: 14
DNA: TGTGCCAGCGGCACCGGGGGAGGAGACACTGAAGCTTTCTTT
CDR3: CASGTGGGDTEAFF